This is a list of T cell receptor beta chains from one sample in a study of cytotoxic CD8 clonotypes in ibrutinib-treated CLL. TCRdb's copy holds only in-frame clones and misses some; the assay was immunoSEQ multiplex PCR. Of under 45,000 clones in the sample, roughly two thirds were seen once. The sequenced sample was PBMCs, obtained at disease progression, from a patient treated with ibrutinib. These receptors were taken from a human donor with chronic lymphocytic leukemia. CDR3s include the opening cysteine and the closing phenylalanine or tryptophan. The D gene is left open where the match is weak. The size field is filled for only some rows; it gives once, few, many or a size class.

.	TRBV4-1	TRBJ1-1	.	CASRAPGDTEAFF	TGCGCCAGCAGGGCCCCAGGGGATACTGAAGCTTTCTTT
few	TRBV6-5	TRBJ2-7	TRBD1	CASSYGTGTYEQYF	TGTGCCAGCAGTTACGGGACAGGGACCTACGAGCAGTACTTC
.	TRBV11-2	TRBJ2-1	TRBD2	CASSSRSTSGFLSNEQFF	TGTGCCAGCAGCTCCCGTTCGACTAGCGGGTTTTTAAGCAATGAGCAGTTCTTC
.	TRBV30	TRBJ2-3	TRBD2	CAWSVSLAGGLTDTQYF	TGTGCCTGGAGTGTCTCCCTAGCGGGAGGGCTCACAGATACGCAGTATTTT
.	TRBV5-1	TRBJ2-3	.	CASSERSRDTQYF	TGCGCCAGCAGCGAGCGGTCAAGAGATACGCAGTATTTT
.	TRBV2	TRBJ1-1	TRBD1	CASSEGTGRAFF	TGTGCCAGCAGTGAAGGGACAGGTCGAGCTTTCTTT
.	TRBV5-1	TRBJ2-1	.	CASKEGPNNEQFF	TGCGCCAGCAAGGAGGGTCCGAACAATGAGCAGTTCTTC
.	TRBV6-1	TRBJ2-2	TRBD1	CASSTRTGNTGELFF	TGTGCCAGCAGTACACGGACAGGGAACACCGGGGAGCTGTTTTTT
few	TRBV15	TRBJ2-7	.	CATSRVYGSYEQYF	TGTGCCACCAGCAGAGTTTATGGTTCCTACGAGCAGTACTTC
.	TRBV7-2	TRBJ2-7	.	CASSFGAGGGYEQYF	TGTGCCAGCAGCTTTGGCGCAGGAGGAGGCTACGAGCAGTACTTC
.	TRBV9	TRBJ1-2	.	CASSSYTASNYGYTF	TGTGCCAGCAGCAGCTACACCGCCAGTAACTATGGCTACACCTTC
.	TRBV28	TRBJ1-5	.	CASSPRGALNQPQHF	TGTGCCAGCAGTCCCCGGGGGGCTCTGAATCAGCCCCAGCATTTT
.	TRBV7-2	TRBJ2-2	.	CASSPSATNTGELFF	TGTGCCAGCAGTCCTAGCGCAACGAACACCGGGGAGCTGTTTTTT
.	TRBV6-5	TRBJ1-1	.	CASSQDPRTEAFF	TGTGCCAGCAGTCAGGACCCCCGAACTGAAGCTTTCTTT
.	TRBV28	TRBJ2-2	TRBD1	CASSLIRTGDTGELFF	TGTGCCAGCAGTTTAATCAGGACAGGGGACACCGGGGAGCTGTTTTTT
.	TRBV5-4	TRBJ1-4	TRBD1	CASSSEGGNEKLFF	TGTGCCAGCAGCTCGGAAGGGGGCAATGAAAAACTGTTTTTT
.	TRBV5-1	TRBJ2-1	.	CASSLVRGSTIDEQFF	TGCGCCAGCAGCTTGGTTCGGGGGTCGACAATAGATGAGCAGTTCTTC
.	TRBV7-9	TRBJ1-2	.	CASTSGSDHYGYTF	TGTGCCAGCACCTCTGGGAGTGACCACTATGGCTACACCTTC
.	TRBV28	TRBJ2-7	.	CASRPPPPGEQYF	TGTGCCAGCAGACCCCCGCCGCCGGGGGAGCAGTACTTC
.	TRBV7-2	TRBJ2-7	TRBD2	CASSLVIAGVREQYF	TGTGCCAGCAGCTTAGTGATCGCGGGAGTTCGCGAGCAGTACTTC
few	TRBV5-6	TRBJ1-2	.	CASSLEAGTLGGYGYTF	TGTGCCAGCAGCTTGGAGGCAGGGACTCTTGGTGGCTATGGCTACACCTTC
.	TRBV29-1	TRBJ2-7	.	CSVEADGDEQYF	TGCAGCGTTGAGGCGGACGGTGACGAGCAGTACTTC
few	TRBV29-1	TRBJ2-7	.	CSGGLADEQYF	TGCAGCGGCGGGCTAGCAGACGAGCAGTACTTC
.	TRBV11-3	TRBJ2-7	.	CASSPGKGYEQYF	TGTGCCAGCAGCCCGGGGAAAGGTTACGAGCAGTACTTC
.	TRBV27	TRBJ1-2	.	CASSFQGPSYGYTF	TGTGCCAGCAGTTTTCAGGGGCCTTCCTATGGCTACACCTTC
.	TRBV9	TRBJ2-1	TRBD2	CASNLRDYYNEQFF	TGTGCCAGCAACCTCCGGGACTACTACAATGAGCAGTTCTTC
.	TRBV27	TRBJ1-4	.	CATGRTGLNEKLFF	TGTGCCACCGGAAGAACAGGGCTGAACGAAAAACTGTTTTTT
few	TRBV7-6	TRBJ2-2	.	CASSPGRGLAGRVGELFF	TGTGCCAGCAGCCCCGGCAGGGGGCTAGCGGGACGCGTCGGGGAGCTGTTTTTT
.	TRBV28	TRBJ1-1	.	CASRPLQGSLIAFF	TGTGCCAGCAGGCCCCTACAGGGCAGTCTGATAGCTTTCTTT
once	TRBV4-1	TRBJ2-5	TRBD1	CASSQDGTGGETQYF	TGCGCCAGCAGCCAAGACGGGACAGGAGGCGAGACCCAGTACTTC
few	TRBV27	TRBJ1-2	TRBD1	CASSLLGQGGYGYTF	TGTGCCAGCAGTTTATTGGGACAGGGTGGCTATGGCTACACCTTC
once	TRBV9	TRBJ2-7	.	CASSARQGGRYEQYF	TGTGCCAGCAGCGCCCGCCAGGGCGGCCGATACGAGCAGTACTTC
.	TRBV21-1	TRBJ2-2	.	CASSPFIDTGVNTGELFF	TGTGCCAGCAGCCCTTTCATTGATACAGGTGTTAACACCGGGGAGCTGTTTTTT
.	TRBV29-1	TRBJ2-7	TRBD2	CSALAGGAWYEQYF	TGCAGCGCCTTAGCGGGAGGGGCTTGGTACGAGCAGTACTTC
few	TRBV1	TRBJ2-3	.	CTSSQEGTRGFTDTQYF	TGCACCAGCAGCCAAGAGGGGACTAGGGGGTTCACAGATACGCAGTATTTT
.	TRBV7-8	TRBJ2-1	TRBD2	CASSPSGRAGYEQFF	TGTGCCAGCAGCCCTAGCGGGAGGGCCGGGTATGAGCAGTTCTTC
few	TRBV9	TRBJ2-1	.	CASSVGAERSNEQFF	TGTGCCAGCAGCGTAGGGGCGGAGAGATCCAATGAGCAGTTCTTC
.	TRBV4-2	TRBJ2-7	TRBD2	CASSQASLAGSYEQYF	TGTGCCAGCAGCCAAGCATCACTAGCGGGGTCCTACGAGCAGTACTTC
few	TRBV10-2	TRBJ2-2	TRBD2	CASRREGLAGSGELFF	TGCGCCAGCCGCCGAGAGGGACTAGCGGGATCCGGGGAGCTGTTTTTT
.	TRBV27	TRBJ2-7	.	CASSLSGGVGNEQYF	TGTGCCAGCAGTTTATCAGGAGGGGTTGGCAACGAGCAGTACTTC
.	TRBV12-5	TRBJ1-2	.	CASGPAWGGLNYGYTF	TGTGCTAGTGGTCCAGCATGGGGGGGATTAAACTATGGCTACACCTTC
.	TRBV19	TRBJ1-2	.	CASSFQVGTGDGYTF	TGTGCCAGTAGTTTTCAGGTTGGGACTGGGGATGGCTACACCTTC
.	TRBV5-1	TRBJ2-3	.	CASSPDLTDTQYF	TGCGCCAGCAGCCCGGACCTCACAGATACGCAGTATTTT
.	TRBV11-3	TRBJ1-1	TRBD1	CASSTGQQNTEAFF	TGTGCCAGCAGCACGGGACAGCAGAACACTGAAGCTTTCTTT
.	TRBV29-1	TRBJ2-7	.	CSVEDWKVQRVYEQYF	TGCAGCGTTGAAGACTGGAAAGTACAAAGGGTCTACGAGCAGTACTTC
.	TRBV30	TRBJ1-2	TRBD1	CAWSGAAGGYYGYTF	TGTGCCTGGAGCGGTGCGGCAGGGGGTTACTATGGCTACACCTTC
.	TRBV5-1	TRBJ2-7	TRBD1	CASSRGQGSSYEQYF	TGCGCCAGCAGCCGGGGACAGGGATCCTCCTACGAGCAGTACTTC
.	TRBV21-1	TRBJ1-2	.	CASSKVGRGLRRDYGYTF	TGTGCCAGCAGCAAAGTCGGCAGGGGGCTTCGGCGAGACTATGGCTACACCTTC
.	TRBV12-5	TRBJ1-3	.	CASGTPRDYGRKAGNTIYF	TGTGCTAGTGGAACCCCACGGGACTACGGGAGGAAGGCTGGAAACACCATATATTTT
.	TRBV27	TRBJ2-3	TRBD2	CASSSGVAGGYTDTQYF	TGTGCCAGCAGTTCCGGGGTAGCGGGAGGGTACACAGATACGCAGTATTTT
.	TRBV5-1	TRBJ1-2	.	CASRRGSQDGYTF	TGCGCCAGCAGGAGGGGATCACAAGATGGCTACACCTTC
.	TRBV7-3	TRBJ2-2	.	CASSLQVGANTGELFF	TGTGCCAGCAGCTTACAAGTCGGGGCGAACACCGGGGAGCTGTTTTTT
.	TRBV18	TRBJ1-1	TRBD1	CASSLGQGGTEAFF	TGTGCCAGCTCGCTCGGACAGGGGGGCACTGAAGCTTTCTTT
few	TRBV25-1	TRBJ1-2	TRBD1	CASHGPGQGFGYTF	TGTGCCAGCCACGGTCCGGGACAGGGGTTTGGCTACACCTTC
.	TRBV5-1	TRBJ2-3	TRBD2	CASSLSSGLAGGTDTQYF	TGCGCCAGCAGCCTCTCTAGCGGACTAGCGGGAGGAACAGATACGCAGTATTTT